This TCR beta chain was documented in a study of blood T cell repertoires in COVID-19. This clone was detected ten times or more. TCRdb keeps only in-frame clones here, not all; method: immunoSEQ multiplex PCR. The repertoire holds about 120,000 clones, about four fifths seen once, with about 2.1% in the top ten. CDR3 length equals 15 residues. In germline, CDR1 is SGHTA, CDR2 FQGNSA. Trimming shortened V by 3 bases and J by 0 bases, and 9 bases separated the two germline ends. The specimen was peripheral blood. This receptor was obtained from a man between 65 and 85 years old with acute or convalescent COVID-19. The chain recombines TRBV7-2 with TRBJ1-5, with D perhaps matching TRBD1 (5 bases). The CDR3 DNA sequence: TGTGCCAGCAGCTTGGGGCGGTATAGCAATCAGCCCCAGCATTTT. Translation gives CASSLGRYSNQPQHF.